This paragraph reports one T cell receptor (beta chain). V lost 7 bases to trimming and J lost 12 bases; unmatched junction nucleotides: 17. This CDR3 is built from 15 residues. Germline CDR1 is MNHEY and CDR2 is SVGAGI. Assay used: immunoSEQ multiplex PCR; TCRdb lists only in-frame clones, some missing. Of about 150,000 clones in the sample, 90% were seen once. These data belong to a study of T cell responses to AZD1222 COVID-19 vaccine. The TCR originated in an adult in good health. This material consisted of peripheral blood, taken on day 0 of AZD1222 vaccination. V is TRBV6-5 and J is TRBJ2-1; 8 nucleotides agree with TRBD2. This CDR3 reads CASNPMGLGDEWQFF. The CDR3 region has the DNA TGTGCCAGCAACCCTATGGGACTAGGGGATGAGTGGCAGTTCTTC.